This is a list of T cell receptor beta chains from one sample in a study of shared clonotypes between healthy human individuals. Profiled with immunoSEQ multiplex PCR; TCRdb holds only in-frame clones, not every one. The sample includes over 2 million clones, around 96% of them seen just once. The sequencing input was naive CD8+ T cells sorted from blood. These receptors came from a man between 18 and 29 years old in good health. Both conserved end residues are part of each CDR3. The order of the fields is V gene, J gene, CDR3 protein.

V gene: TRBV7-3; J gene: TRBJ2-1; CDR3 protein: CASSLVGTEQFF
V gene: TRBV10-2; J gene: TRBJ1-5; CDR3 protein: CASSDLTGIGQPQHF
V gene: TRBV11-2; J gene: TRBJ1-1; CDR3 protein: CASSFRPENTEAFF
V gene: TRBV13; J gene: TRBJ2-5; CDR3 protein: CASSLSMASEGETQYF
V gene: TRBV12-5; J gene: TRBJ2-1; CDR3 protein: CASAGQLDNEQFF
V gene: TRBV7-9; J gene: TRBJ2-1; CDR3 protein: CASSPGIDEQFF
V gene: TRBV7-2; J gene: TRBJ2-7; CDR3 protein: CASSPRTGWCEQYF
V gene: TRBV7-9; J gene: TRBJ2-5; CDR3 protein: CASTRGYETQYF
V gene: TRBV7-9; J gene: TRBJ2-2; CDR3 protein: CASSLLDRGITGELFF
V gene: TRBV7-3; J gene: TRBJ2-3; CDR3 protein: CASSLSPSGADTQYF
V gene: TRBV5-1; J gene: TRBJ2-5; CDR3 protein: CASSPRDGQETQYF
V gene: TRBV5-6; J gene: TRBJ1-2; CDR3 protein: CASSLEPLGDGYTF
V gene: TRBV28; J gene: TRBJ1-1; CDR3 protein: CASSPHIEAFF
V gene: TRBV4-3; J gene: TRBJ1-1; CDR3 protein: CASSQAEGYTEAFF
V gene: TRBV25-1; J gene: TRBJ1-2; CDR3 protein: CASSDSDYGYTF
V gene: TRBV29-1; J gene: TRBJ2-7; CDR3 protein: CSVEGWPGGYEQYF
V gene: TRBV27; J gene: TRBJ1-1; CDR3 protein: CASSNTPGGNTEAFF
V gene: TRBV6-5; J gene: TRBJ2-1; CDR3 protein: CASSSGPPPGYEQFF
V gene: TRBV20-1; J gene: TRBJ1-1; CDR3 protein: CSAPGDTEAFF
V gene: TRBV10-3; J gene: TRBJ1-2; CDR3 protein: CAISAGDFNYGYTF
V gene: TRBV28; J gene: TRBJ1-5; CDR3 protein: CASSVGRGRQPQHF
V gene: TRBV27; J gene: TRBJ2-3; CDR3 protein: CASSPSFPPRLAGGGDTQYF
V gene: TRBV11-2; J gene: TRBJ2-7; CDR3 protein: CASSPSPGQGSYEQYF
V gene: TRBV6-5; J gene: TRBJ1-1; CDR3 protein: CASRTGGNTEAFF
V gene: TRBV4-1; J gene: TRBJ2-7; CDR3 protein: CASSPHSSYEQYF
V gene: TRBV4-1; J gene: TRBJ1-1; CDR3 protein: CASSWDRGNTEAFF
V gene: TRBV5-6; J gene: TRBJ2-7; CDR3 protein: CASSLTGAGPYEQYF
V gene: TRBV28; J gene: TRBJ1-1; CDR3 protein: CASSDLTGGRNTEAFF
V gene: TRBV7-6; J gene: TRBJ2-7; CDR3 protein: CASSLGSGFSGQYF
V gene: TRBV13; J gene: TRBJ2-5; CDR3 protein: CASSLGSAASETQYF
V gene: TRBV19; J gene: TRBJ1-2; CDR3 protein: CASIDPRVSTPWYGYTF